The clone carrying this T cell receptor beta chain was recorded a few times. These data are taken from a study of patients and donors after allogeneic stem cell transplantation. Via MiXCR, TCRdb re-called the RT-PCR reads, giving one row per CDR3 protein. The table shows some 960,000 distinct CDR3 sequences, with under 20% occurring only once. V was cut by 2 bases and J by 1 base, with 10 bases left in between. The germline V gene has CDR1 WSHSY and CDR2 SAAADI. This CDR3 has 15 residues. The TCR was taken from a human donor who was either an allogeneic HSCT recipient or a stem cell or donor lymphocyte infusion donor (not recorded which). It is not recorded whose cells these are; they may come from a transplant donor. Sample: blood, either unsorted or a sorted T cell fraction (not recorded which). The rearrangement links TRBV10-2 to TRBJ2-3; tentative D call: TRBD2 (6 bases). The CDR3 bases are TGCGCCAGCAGTGAGACCCCGGGGGGCACAGATACGCAGTATTTT. Translation: CASSETPGGTDTQYF.